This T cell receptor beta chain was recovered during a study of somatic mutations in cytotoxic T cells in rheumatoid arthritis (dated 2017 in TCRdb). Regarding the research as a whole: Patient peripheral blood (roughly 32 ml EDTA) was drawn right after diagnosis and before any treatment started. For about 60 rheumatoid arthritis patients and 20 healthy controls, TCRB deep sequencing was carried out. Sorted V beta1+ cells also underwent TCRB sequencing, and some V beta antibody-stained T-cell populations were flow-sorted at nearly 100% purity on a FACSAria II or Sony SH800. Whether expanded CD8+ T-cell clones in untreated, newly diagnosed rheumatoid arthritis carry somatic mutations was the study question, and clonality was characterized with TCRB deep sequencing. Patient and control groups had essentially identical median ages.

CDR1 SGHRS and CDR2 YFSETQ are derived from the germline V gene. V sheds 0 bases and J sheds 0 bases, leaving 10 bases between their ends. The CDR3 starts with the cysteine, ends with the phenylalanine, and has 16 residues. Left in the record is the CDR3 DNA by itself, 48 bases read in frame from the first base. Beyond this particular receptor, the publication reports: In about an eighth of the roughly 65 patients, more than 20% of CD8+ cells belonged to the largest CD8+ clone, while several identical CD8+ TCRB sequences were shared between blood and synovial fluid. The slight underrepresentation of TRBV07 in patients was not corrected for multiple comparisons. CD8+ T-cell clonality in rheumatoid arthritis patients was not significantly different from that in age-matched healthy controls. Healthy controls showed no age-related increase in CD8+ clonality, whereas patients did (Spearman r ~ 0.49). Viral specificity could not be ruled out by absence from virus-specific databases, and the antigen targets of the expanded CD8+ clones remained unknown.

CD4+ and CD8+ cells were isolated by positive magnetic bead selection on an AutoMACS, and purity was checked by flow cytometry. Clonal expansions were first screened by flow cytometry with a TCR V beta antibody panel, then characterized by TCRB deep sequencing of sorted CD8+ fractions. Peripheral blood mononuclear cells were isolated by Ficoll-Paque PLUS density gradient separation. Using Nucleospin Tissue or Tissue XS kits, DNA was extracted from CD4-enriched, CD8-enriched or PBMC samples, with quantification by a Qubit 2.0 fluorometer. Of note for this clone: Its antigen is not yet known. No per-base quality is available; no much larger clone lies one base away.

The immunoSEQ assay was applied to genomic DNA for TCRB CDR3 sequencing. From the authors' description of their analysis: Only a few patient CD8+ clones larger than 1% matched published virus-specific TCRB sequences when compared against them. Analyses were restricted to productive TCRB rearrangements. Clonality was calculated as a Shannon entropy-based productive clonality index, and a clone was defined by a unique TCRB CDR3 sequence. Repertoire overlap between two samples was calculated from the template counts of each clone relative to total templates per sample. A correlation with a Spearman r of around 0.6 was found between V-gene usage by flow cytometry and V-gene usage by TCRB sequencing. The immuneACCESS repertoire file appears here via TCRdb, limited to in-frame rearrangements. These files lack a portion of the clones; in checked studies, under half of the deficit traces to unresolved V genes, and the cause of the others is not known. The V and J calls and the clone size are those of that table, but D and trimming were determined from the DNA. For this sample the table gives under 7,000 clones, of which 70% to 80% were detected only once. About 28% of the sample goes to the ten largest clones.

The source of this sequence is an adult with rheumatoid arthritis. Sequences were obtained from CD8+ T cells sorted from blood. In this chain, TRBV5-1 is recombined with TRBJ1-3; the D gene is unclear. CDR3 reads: CASSLGYSSSGNTIYF. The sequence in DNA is TGCGCCAGCAGCTTGGGGTACAGCTCCTCTGGAAACACCATATATTTT.